This is a list of T cell receptor beta chains from one sample in a study of PD-1 blockade in classical Hodgkin lymphoma. The protocol was immunoSEQ multiplex PCR, while the TCRdb copy is restricted to in-frame clones and leaves out a portion. Seen here are tens of thousands of clones, about 71% observed once, and the top ten hold 3%. This sample comprised peripheral blood mononuclear cells (PBMCs), obtained at baseline. The receptors shown here come from a human donor with classical Hodgkin lymphoma. Both conserved end residues are part of each CDR3. The D gene is left open where the match is weak. Size is stated for part of the rows, as once, few or many counts, or as a class when the clone is expanded.

>TRBJ2-7|.|.|TRBV4-3
TGCGCCAGCAGCGCCGGGACGGGGACCTACGAGCAGTACTTC
CASSAGTGTYEQYF
>TRBJ2-7|TRBD2|.|TRBV6-6
TGTGCCAGCAGTTACTCTCCACTAGCGGTTCTCTACGAGCAGTACTTC
CASSYSPLAVLYEQYF
>TRBJ2-1|TRBD2|.|TRBV9
TGTGCCAGCAGCGCGGGACTAGCGGTCAATGAGCAGTTCTTC
CASSAGLAVNEQFF
>TRBJ1-2|.|.|TRBV7-8
TGTGCCAGCAGCTTAGACGGGAACTATGGCTACACCTTC
CASSLDGNYGYTF
>TRBJ2-2|TRBD2|.|TRBV6-1
TGTGCCAGCAGTGAGACTAGCGGGACCGGGGAGCTGTTTTTT
CASSETSGTGELFF
>TRBJ1-6|.|.|TRBV30
TGTGCCTGGAGTGTACTAGGAGGGGATTCACCCCTCCACTTT
CAWSVLGGDSPLHF
>TRBJ1-3|.|.|TRBV27
TGTGCCAGCAGTTCAGCTAGACGGGGGGGTTTCTCTGGAAACACCATATATTTT
CASSSARRGGFSGNTIYF
>TRBJ2-1|TRBD1|.|TRBV5-4
TGTGCCAGCAGCTTCTGGGAGACAGGGTATTCCTACAATGAGCAGTTCTTC
CASSFWETGYSYNEQFF
>TRBJ1-2|TRBD1|.|TRBV7-3
TGTGCCAGCAGCTTAACTGCAGGGGGAGGCTACACCTTC
CASSLTAGGGYTF
>TRBJ1-6|.|.|TRBV14
TGTGCCAGCAGCCAAGATGCTAGGCGAAAATCACCCCTCCACTTT
CASSQDARRKSPLHF
>TRBJ1-1|.|.|TRBV30
TGTGCCTGGAGTGTGTTATCACCGGCCCCCAGACGGGAAGCTTTCTTT
CAWSVLSPAPRREAFF
>TRBJ2-1|TRBD1|.|TRBV28
TGTGCCAGCAGTTTATATACAGGGGGGAATGAGCAGTTCTTC
CASSLYTGGNEQFF
>TRBJ2-1|.|.|TRBV7-8
TGTGCCAGCAGCTTAGGTCAAGGGGTTGAGGATGAGCAGTTCTTC
CASSLGQGVEDEQFF
>TRBJ2-2|TRBD1|.|TRBV10-1
TGCGCCAGCAGTGACCCCCTGGGGGACAGGGAACCGAACACCGGGGAGCTGTTTTTT
CASSDPLGDREPNTGELFF
>TRBJ1-2|.|.|TRBV6-1
TGTGCCAGCAGTCCTCGACAGGCAATCAACTATGGCTACACCTTC
CASSPRQAINYGYTF
>TRBJ2-7|.|.|TRBV4-3
TGCGCCAGCAGCCAAGAATCGATGGTAGCTTCCTACGAGCAGTACTTC
CASSQESMVASYEQYF
>TRBJ1-1|.|.|TRBV13
TGTGCCAGCAGTGTCTCCGGAGCACCCGACGGACTCAAAGACCACACTGAAGCTTTCTTT
CASSVSGAPDGLKDHTEAFF
>TRBJ2-5|TRBD1|.|TRBV19
TGTGCCAGTAGTATAGTGGGACAGGGGGGGGAGACCCAGTACTTC
CASSIVGQGGETQYF
>TRBJ2-2|TRBD2|once|TRBV13
TGTGCCAGCAGCTCCCGAAGGCGGGGGGGCCGGTCCGGGGAGCTGTTTTTT
CASSSRRRGGRSGELFF
>TRBJ1-4|.|.|TRBV6-6
TGTGCCAGCACGAGGCAATCGGGAACTAATGAAAAACTGTTTTTT
CASTRQSGTNEKLFF
>TRBJ1-4|.|.|TRBV27
TGTGCCAGCAGTTTATCAGCCGGTCTTAATGAAAAACTGTTTTTT
CASSLSAGLNEKLFF
>TRBJ2-5|TRBD2|.|TRBV4-2
TGTGCCAGCAGCCGAACATGGGGACTAGCGGGCTTTCTTGACCAAGAGACCCAGTACTTC
CASSRTWGLAGFLDQETQYF
>TRBJ2-7|.|.|TRBV6-6
TGTGCCAGCAGAGCCCGATCTAGCGAGAGCTCCTACGAGCAGTACTTC
CASRARSSESSYEQYF
>TRBJ2-6|.|.|TRBV11-1
TGTGCCAGCAGCTTAACCCTACCTCGGGCTGGGGCCAACGTCCTGACTTTC
CASSLTLPRAGANVLTF
>TRBJ1-2|.|few|TRBV9
TGTGCCAGCAGCGTAAGTGGGGGCGTCTATGGCTACACCTTC
CASSVSGGVYGYTF
>TRBJ1-1|.|.|TRBV9
TGTGCCAGCAGCGCATGGGAGGGGCTGAACACTGAAGCTTTCTTT
CASSAWEGLNTEAFF
>TRBJ2-1|TRBD2|.|TRBV9
TGTGCCAGCAGCGTAGTTTCTAGCGGGAACAATGAGCAGTTCTTC
CASSVVSSGNNEQFF
>TRBJ2-2|.|.|TRBV25-1
TGTGCCAGCAGTGAGGATACTAGTCCCTTAGCCGGGGAGCTGTTTTTT
CASSEDTSPLAGELFF
>TRBJ2-3|.|few|TRBV4-2
TGTGCCAGCAGCCAAGATCGAGCTACGCCCACAGATACGCAGTATTTT
CASSQDRATPTDTQYF
>TRBJ2-3|.|.|TRBV6-6
TGTGCCAGCAGGTACCATGGGGACGCAGATACGCAGTATTTT
CASRYHGDADTQYF
>TRBJ2-1|TRBD1|once|TRBV5-1
TGCGCCAGCAGCGGCGGGACAGGGAACGTTGAGCAGTTCTTC
CASSGGTGNVEQFF
>TRBJ1-1|.|.|TRBV20-1
TGCAGTGCTAGAGAGGACGATAAAGCTTTCTTT
CSAREDDKAFF
>TRBJ2-7|.|.|TRBV15
TGTGCCACCAGCAGAGAAAGAGGGCCAGGAGGCTCCTACGAGCAGTACTTC
CATSRERGPGGSYEQYF
>TRBJ2-7|.|.|TRBV29-1
TGCAGCGCAGAAACCCGGGGGGCGGGCTACGAGCAGTACTTC
CSAETRGAGYEQYF
>TRBJ2-7|.|.|TRBV5-1
TGCGCCAGCAGCGACCTAGACAGAAGGGGTTCCTACGAGCAGTACTTC
CASSDLDRRGSYEQYF
>TRBJ1-4|.|.|TRBV19
TGTGCCAGTAGTATCCTGGGGGCCTATAATGAAAAACTGTTTTTT
CASSILGAYNEKLFF
>TRBJ2-2|.|once|TRBV28
TGTGCCAGCAGTGATCTAGCGATCTACACCGGGGAGCTGTTTTTT
CASSDLAIYTGELFF
>TRBJ2-7|TRBD1|.|TRBV9
TGTGCCAGCAGCCCTTGGGACAGTTCGCACTACGAGCAGTACTTC
CASSPWDSSHYEQYF
>TRBJ2-1|TRBD2|.|TRBV9
TGTGCCAGCAGCGTAGGCCCGAGCGGGGGGAACAATGAGCAGTTCTTC
CASSVGPSGGNNEQFF
>TRBJ1-3|.|.|TRBV7-9
TGTGCCAGCAGAAGCTCTTTCTCTGGAAACACCATATATTTT
CASRSSFSGNTIYF
>TRBJ2-2|.|.|TRBV7-7
TGTGCCAGCAGCCCAGAGGTCACCGGGGAGCTGTTTTTT
CASSPEVTGELFF
>TRBJ2-7|.|.|TRBV28
TGTGCCAGCAGTCCATCCGACACCCCCCAGGACTTC
CASSPSDTPQDF
>TRBJ2-3|.|few|TRBV23-1
TGCGCCAGCAGTCATTCCCGGGGAAATACGCAGTATTTT
CASSHSRGNTQYF
>TRBJ2-3|.|.|TRBV7-9
TGTGCCAGCAGCTTAGTCGTGGGGGAAGATACGCAGTATTTT
CASSLVVGEDTQYF
>TRBJ1-2|.|once|TRBV27
TGTGCCAGCAGTTTAGTCGGTTTAGCTAACTATGGCTACACCTTC
CASSLVGLANYGYTF
>TRBJ1-2|TRBD1|.|TRBV28
TGTGCCAGCAGTTCACCGGGACAGATGACTTATGGCTACACCTTC
CASSSPGQMTYGYTF
>TRBJ2-2|.|.|TRBV9
TGTGCCAGCAGCGTTTGGGACTCCACCGGGGAGCTGTTTTTT
CASSVWDSTGELFF
>TRBJ2-1|.|few|TRBV11-3
TGTGCCAGCAGCCAATACGGTGTGGATCGCAATGAGCAGTTCTTC
CASSQYGVDRNEQFF
>TRBJ2-2|.|.|TRBV15
TGTGCCACCAGCAGAGATCGGGTGGCCACCGGGGAGCTGTTTTTT
CATSRDRVATGELFF
>TRBJ1-6|.|.|TRBV5-1
TGCGCCAGCAGCCGAGACCGGAATTCACCCCTCCACTTT
CASSRDRNSPLHF